The 30 T cell receptor beta chains below were found in one sample sequenced in a study of blood T cells in healthy people across ages. Using a J-beta primer mix together with a sample-barcoded 5' primer, a second PCR was run for roughly 7 to 11 cycles. One entry per CDR3 protein, called by TCRdb with MiXCR from the 5' RACE reads. The sample shows about 600,000 distinct CDR3 sequences, roughly 48% of them seen only once. Source material: blood. All receptors come from a man aged 80 or over in good health.

A single count supports this clonotype. The chain is built from TRBV20-1 and TRBJ1-4; D perhaps matches TRBD1 (5 bases). This CDR3 spans 14 amino acids. V dropped 0 bases and J dropped 6 bases, with 11 bases sitting between them. Germline-derived CDR1 and CDR2 are DFQATT and SNEGSKA (reference sequence). The CDR3 loop is CSARDPGIHEKLFF. In nucleotides, the CDR3 is TGCAGTGCTAGAGATCCAGGGATCCATGAAAAACTGTTTTTT.

The CDR3: CASSQEWKQVQETQFF. The CDR3 nucleotides are TGCGCCAGCAGCCAAGAATGGAAACAGGTACAAGAGACCCAGTTCTTC. The rearrangement links TRBV4-3 to TRBJ2-1; the D gene is possibly TRBD1 (5 bases). The germline V gene encodes CDR1 LGHNA and CDR2 YSLEER. The CDR3 has 16 amino acids. V was shortened by 0 bases and J by 13 bases, with 22 bases between the two germline ends.

This clonotype was seen only a few times. The chain uses TRBV28 and TRBJ2-7; D is possibly TRBD1 (6 bases). This CDR3 has 14 residues. The V gene lost 6 bases and the J gene lost 3 bases, with 15 bases spanning the gap. CDR1 and CDR2 from the germline V gene are MDHEN and SYDVKM. CDR3 sequence: CASSDWGQNYEQYF. In nucleotides, the CDR3 is TGTGCCAGCAGCGACTGGGGGCAGAACTACGAGCAGTACTTC.

V gene TRBV4-3 combines with J gene TRBJ1-1; TRBD1 matches at 8 bases. V was clipped by 0 bases and J by 4 bases; unmatched bases: 1. The V gene's germline CDR1 is LGHNA and CDR2 YSLEER. The CDR3 sequence is 14 residues long. The CDR3 sequence is CASSQETGATEAFF. The DNA for the CDR3 is TGCGCCAGCAGCCAAGAGACAGGGGCCACTGAAGCTTTCTTT.

J is TRBJ1-5 and V is TRBV20-1, with D unresolved. Trimming removed 4 bases from V and 4 bases from J, with 23 bases in between. Germline V gene sequence: CDR1 DFQATT, CDR2 SNEGSKA (reference sequence). The length of the CDR3 is 17 residues. CDR3 sequence reads: CSANLPSGELANQPQHF. DNA for the CDR3: TGCAGTGCTAATTTACCGTCAGGAGAGTTAGCAAATCAGCCCCAGCATTTT.

V is TRBV20-1 and J is TRBJ1-1, with D possibly being TRBD1 (6 bases). Germline V gene lookup returns CDR1 DFQATT and CDR2 SNEGSKA (reference sequence). Trimming shortened V by 6 bases and J by 3 bases, and 14 bases separated the two germline ends. The CDR3 length is 13 residues. The CDR3 DNA is TGCAGTGCGCTTAGACAGGCTCACACTGAAGCTTTCTTT. Translated: CSALRQAHTEAFF.

This clonotype was observed at least ten times. The chain has TRBV29-1 and TRBJ2-5, with D perhaps matching TRBD2 (6 bases). The CDR3 spans 13 residues. V was pared by 7 bases and J by 4 bases, with 16 bases between. The germline CDR1 and CDR2 sequences are SQVTM and ANQGSEA. The CDR3: CSGAEVRGETQYF. CDR3 nucleotides: TGCAGCGGAGCCGAGGTGCGGGGAGAGACCCAGTACTTC.

The rearrangement links TRBV27 to TRBJ2-1; D is unclear. The last part of the DNA fits TRBJ2-7 better; the J call may be wrong. Looked up from germline, CDR1 is MNHEY and CDR2 is SMNVEV (reference sequence). There are 12 residues in the CDR3. CDR3: CASTFSYNEQYF. The CDR3 DNA reads TGTGCCTCAACCTTCTCCTACAATGAGCAGTACTTC.

The V gene is TRBV6-2 or TRBV6-3, the J gene TRBJ2-2; D unresolved. Germline V CDR1 and CDR2: MNHEY, SVGEGT. The V and J ends lost 1 base and 8 bases respectively, with 14 bases between them. There are 15 residues in the CDR3. CDR3 in amino acids: CASSYLSLRRGELFF. The CDR3, as DNA: TGTGCCAGCAGTTACTTGTCATTACGACGTGGGGAGCTGTTTTTT.

The chain is built from TRBV7-2 and TRBJ2-5, with D perhaps being TRBD1 or TRBD2 (5 bases each). From germline, CDR1 is SGHTA and CDR2 FQGNSA. V lost 5 bases and J lost 4, with 14 bases in between. This CDR3 region has 14 residues. The CDR3 loop reads CASSPGTRRETQYF. CDR3 DNA sequence: TGTGCCAGCAGCCCCGGGACCAGACGAGAGACCCAGTACTTC.

The rearrangement joins TRBV3-1 to TRBJ2-5; 13 bases are shared with TRBD2. The CDR3 totals 17 residues. Trimming took 1 base from V and 4 from J; bases not matched to a gene: 6. Germline loops: CDR1 LGHDT, CDR2 YNNKEL (reference sequence). CDR3 nucleotides: TGTGCCAGCAGCCAAGGACGGACTAGCGGGGGTGGAGAGACCCAGTACTTC. Translating it yields CASSQGRTSGGGETQYF.

The genes are TRBV25-1 and TRBJ1-2; D not resolved. Trimming removed 4 bases at V and 1 base at J, with 10 bases between. The CDR3 loop spans 14 amino acids. The germline CDR1 and CDR2 sequences are MGHDK and SYGVNS. CDR3 in DNA: TGTGCCAGCAGTGGGGCGGAGTTTAACTATGGCTACACCTTC. Amino acid sequence: CASSGAEFNYGYTF.

The chain couples TRBV20-1 to TRBJ2-5; 11 bases align to TRBD2. This CDR3 comprises 15 residues. The J segment lost 6 bases and the V segment lost 0 bases, leaving 6 bases of the junction unmatched. CDR1 DFQATT and CDR2 SNEGSKA come from the germline V gene (reference sequence). The CDR3 loop reads CSARDTSGSVKTQYF. Written as DNA, the CDR3 is TGCAGTGCTAGAGATACTAGCGGGAGCGTGAAGACCCAGTACTTC.

Only a few counts were recorded for this clonotype. This chain joins TRBV10-2 and TRBJ1-1; D is unclear. Germline CDR1 reads WSHSY; CDR2 reads SAAADI. The V gene lost 4 bases and the J gene lost 4 bases, with 10 bases spanning the gap. The length of the CDR3 is 13 residues. CDR3 bases: TGCGCCAGCAGTGCCCCTGGGAGCACTGAAGCTTTCTTT. Residues: CASSAPGSTEAFF.

The rearrangement uses TRBV20-1 and TRBJ2-5; 9 positions match TRBD2. V shed 4 bases and J 0 bases; nucleotides not matched to a gene: 9. CDR3 length: 16 amino acids. Germline V gene data show CDR1 as DFQATT and CDR2 as SNEGSKA (reference sequence). The CDR3 DNA follows: TGCAGTGCTAAACCAGCGGGGGGCTATTACCAAGAGACCCAGTACTTC. It codes for CSAKPAGGYYQETQYF.

The CDR3 sequence: CASSPLRISNQPQHF. The CDR3 DNA reads as TGTGCCAGCAGCCCCCTCCGGATTAGCAATCAGCCCCAGCATTTT. The chain employs TRBV3-1 and TRBJ1-5; D is unresolved. Germline lookup yields CDR1 LGHDT and CDR2 YNNKEL (reference sequence). The CDR3 length is 15 residues. Trimming shortened V by 4 bases and J by 0 bases, and 10 bases separated the two germline ends.

This clonotype has ten or more counts. V usage is TRBV6-6 and J usage is TRBJ2-1; D is unclear. CDR1 and CDR2 (germline): MNHNY, SVGAGI (reference sequence). CDR3 length: 16 amino acids. Trimming left V 0 bases short and J 7 bases short, with 16 bases between. CDR3 bases: TGTGCCAGCAGTTACTCCGGTGCCGCTTTTGGGAATGAGCAGTTCTTC. Protein: CASSYSGAAFGNEQFF.

Worth noting for this clonotype: The junction departs from the called germline gene at one end, perhaps through a read error. The chain recombines TRBV20-1 with TRBJ1-6; D may be TRBD1 (5 bases). In germline, CDR1 is DFQATT, CDR2 SNEGSKA (reference sequence). This CDR3 region has 16 residues. This chain's CDR3 is CSAQGTRSTSGSLLHF. The CDR3 region has the DNA TGCAGTGCCCAGGGTACCCGATCGACAAGTGGTTCACTCCTCCACTTT.

There are a few counts of this clonotype. The V call is TRBV2, the J call TRBJ2-6; tentatively, D is TRBD1 or TRBD2 (6 bases each). CDR3 length equals 15 residues. V shed 7 bases and J shed 2 bases, with 12 bases lying between them. Germline V gives CDR1 SNHLY, CDR2 FYNNEI. In DNA form, the CDR3 reads TGTGCCAGCAACGAGAGGGGGGCTGGGGCCAACGTCCTGACTTTC. This codes for CASNERGAGANVLTF. Together with reference TRBV2 and TRBJ2-6, the CDR3 gives the full variable domain: EPEVTQTPSHQVTQMGQEVILRCVPISNHLYFYWYRQILGQKVEFLVSFYNNEISEKSEIFDDQFSVERPDGSNFTLKIRSTKLEDSAMYFCASNERGAGANVLTFGAGSRLTVL.

The V call is TRBV7-2, the J call TRBJ2-7; 9 bases fit TRBD1. This CDR3 contains 14 residues. Per germline, CDR1 SGHTA and CDR2 FQGNSA. V lost 6 bases and J lost 3; bases outside the gene matches: 6. CDR3 sequence: CASSRGTGFYEQYF. The CDR3 DNA reads as TGTGCCAGCAGTCGCGGGACAGGGTTCTACGAGCAGTACTTC.

A few counts support this clonotype. The V and J genes are TRBV29-1 and TRBJ2-7; 8 positions agree with TRBD2. The V gene end was trimmed by 6 bases and the J gene end by 5 bases; junction bases not matched to a gene: 6. Germline V gives CDR1 SQVTM, CDR2 ANQGSEA. This CDR3 comprises 12 residues. The CDR3 reads CSVGTRNHEQYF. CDR3 coding DNA: TGCAGCGTGGGGACTAGAAACCACGAGCAGTACTTC.

This clonotype is a singleton in its sample. The chain links TRBV30 to TRBJ1-1; 8 bases map to TRBD1. The CDR3 totals 13 residues. Germline trimming cut 8 bases from V and 2 bases from J; bases unmatched to any gene: 7. Germline lookup yields CDR1 GTSNPN and CDR2 SVGIG (reference sequence). The CDR3 reads CAGTGGGNTEAFF. The CDR3 nucleotides are TGTGCCGGAACAGGGGGGGGAAACACTGAAGCTTTCTTT.

This clonotype was seen a few times. This chain links TRBV6-2 or TRBV6-3 with TRBJ2-7; 7 bases line up with TRBD1. Germline loops: CDR1 MNHEY, CDR2 SVGEGT. This CDR3 comprises 14 residues. The ends lost 2 bases at V and 5 bases at J; junction bases unmatched: 6. The CDR3 DNA follows: TGTGCCAGCAGTTACACAGGGGAACTTGACGAGCAGTACTTC. Its translation is CASSYTGELDEQYF.

This clonotype was counted between two and nine times. The V and J genes are TRBV12-3 or TRBV12-4 and TRBJ1-5; D gene ambiguous. Trimming cost V 6 bases and J 4 bases, with 16 bases left between them. The CDR3 has 15 amino acids. CDR3 nucleotide sequence: TGTGCCAGCAGCCCCGGGCAAGGGCCTAATCAGCCCCAGCATTTT. Translating it yields CASSPGQGPNQPQHF.

This chain joins TRBV5-1 and TRBJ2-5; D possibly corresponds to TRBD2 (6 bases). From germline, CDR1 is SGHRS and CDR2 YFSETQ. Deletions cut 0 bases from V and 8 bases from J, with 20 bases between. This CDR3 has 16 residues. The CDR3 bases are TGCGCCAGCAGCTTGGGGGCAGCCTGGCGGGAATCAACCCAGTACTTC. Protein product: CASSLGAAWRESTQYF.

This clonotype has only a few counts. A much larger clone sits a single nucleotide away, making a read error possible. The gene calls are TRBV6-6 and TRBJ1-2; tentative D call: TRBD1 (6 bases). CDR3 length: 14 amino acids. Germline loops: CDR1 MNHNY, CDR2 SVGAGI (reference sequence). For the CDR3, the DNA is TGTGCCAGCACGGCCTACAGGGTTAACGATGGCTACACCTTC. As protein: CASTAYRVNDGYTF.

Only a few counts were recorded for this clonotype. The genes are TRBV6-6 and TRBJ2-2; tentatively, D is TRBD2 (6 bases). The CDR3 spans 15 residues. The V gene lost 7 bases and the J gene lost 4 bases, with 16 bases spanning the gap. Germline CDR1 reads MNHNY; CDR2 reads SVGAGI (reference sequence). CDR3 sequence (DNA): TGTGCCAGCACTAAGGGGACTGCGGGCACCGGGGAGCTGTTTTTT. It translates to CASTKGTAGTGELFF.

This chain connects TRBV7-3 to TRBJ1-2, with D possibly TRBD1 on 5 matching bases. CDR1 SGHTA and CDR2 FQGTGA come from the germline V gene. The CDR3 length is 14 residues. Trimming took off 5 bases at V and 7 bases at J, with 17 bases between the two ends. The CDR3: CASSPNPQGGGYTF. The CDR3, as DNA: TGTGCCAGCAGCCCTAACCCCCAGGGAGGTGGCTACACCTTC.

This clonotype was counted a few times. A much bigger clone sits one base away, suggesting this may be a read error. The gene calls are TRBV6-6 and TRBJ2-1; D is undetermined. The CDR3 extends over 13 amino acids. V lost 7 bases and J 0 bases, leaving 7 bases between the germline ends. The germline V gene has CDR1 MNHNY and CDR2 SVGAGI (reference sequence). The CDR3 loop is CASTAGSYNEQFF. The DNA of the CDR3 is TGTGCCAGCACGGCAGGCTCCTACAATGAGCAGTTCTTC.

The rearrangement joins TRBV28 to TRBJ2-5; D gene unclear. The V end lost 5 bases, the J end lost 2 bases, and 15 bases lay between the germline ends. Germline V lookup: CDR1 MDHEN, CDR2 SYDVKM. This CDR3 is built from 15 residues. The CDR3 coding sequence is TGTGCCAGCAGTCCTTATAGTAACGGGCAAGAGACCCAGTACTTC. As protein: CASSPYSNGQETQYF.